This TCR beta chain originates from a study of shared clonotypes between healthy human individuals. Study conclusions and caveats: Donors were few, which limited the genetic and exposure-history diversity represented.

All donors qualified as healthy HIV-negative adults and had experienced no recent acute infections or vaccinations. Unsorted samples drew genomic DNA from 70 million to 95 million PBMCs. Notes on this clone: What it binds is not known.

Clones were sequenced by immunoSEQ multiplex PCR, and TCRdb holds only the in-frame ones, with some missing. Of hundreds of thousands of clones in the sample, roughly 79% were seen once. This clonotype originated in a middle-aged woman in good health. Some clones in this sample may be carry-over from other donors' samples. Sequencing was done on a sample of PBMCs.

In DNA, the CDR3 is TGTGCCAGCATAGGGGGGACTCTGAACACCGGGGAGCTGTTTTTT. The encoded protein is CASIGGTLNTGELFF. The chain carries TRBV28 and TRBJ2-2, with D perhaps TRBD1 or TRBD2 (6 bases each). V was pared by 7 bases and J by 1 base, with 13 bases between. CDR3 length equals 15 residues. Per germline, CDR1 MDHEN and CDR2 SYDVKM. Filled out from reference TRBV28 and TRBJ2-2, the complete variable domain reads DVKVTQSSRYLVKRTGEKVFLECVQDMDHENMFWYRQDPGLGLRLIYFSYDVKMKEKGDIPEGYSVSREKKERFSLILESASTNQTSMYLCASIGGTLNTGELFFGEGSRLTVL.